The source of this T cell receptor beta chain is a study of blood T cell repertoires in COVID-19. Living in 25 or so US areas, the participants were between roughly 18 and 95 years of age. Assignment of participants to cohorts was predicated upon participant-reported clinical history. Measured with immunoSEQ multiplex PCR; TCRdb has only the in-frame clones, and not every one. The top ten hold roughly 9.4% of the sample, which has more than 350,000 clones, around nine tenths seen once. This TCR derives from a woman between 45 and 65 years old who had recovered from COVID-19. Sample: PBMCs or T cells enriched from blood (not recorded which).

The CDR3 protein is CATSRDWEEKLFF. Here the CDR3 DNA reads TGTGCCACCAGCAGAGATTGGGAGGAAAAACTGTTTTTT. This sequence joins TRBV15 and TRBJ1-4, with unresolved D. Germline V gene data show CDR1 as LNHNV and CDR2 as YYDKDF (reference sequence). The CDR3 covers 13 residues. Trimming left V 0 bases short and J 8 bases short, with 7 bases between.